This paragraph covers one T cell receptor beta chain sequence. The assay was immunoSEQ multiplex PCR, and TCRdb's table has in-frame clones only and misses some. Of approximately 48,000 clones in the sample, about 90% were seen once. The data stem from a study of T cell changes during pregnancy in multiple sclerosis. The sequence derives from a female donor with multiple sclerosis, enrolled in a pregnancy study. Sample: CD4+ T cells from peripheral blood mononuclear cells, taken after pregnancy.

As DNA, the CDR3 is TGCGCCAGCAGCCAAGGGTCAGACGGGAGGACCACAGATACGCAGTATTTT. It specifies CASSQGSDGRTTDTQYF. V is TRBV4-3 and J is TRBJ2-3; 7 bases are a match to TRBD2. From germline, CDR1 is LGHNA and CDR2 YSLEER. The trim removed 1 base at V and 2 bases at J, leaving 9 bases unmatched. The CDR3 has 17 residues.